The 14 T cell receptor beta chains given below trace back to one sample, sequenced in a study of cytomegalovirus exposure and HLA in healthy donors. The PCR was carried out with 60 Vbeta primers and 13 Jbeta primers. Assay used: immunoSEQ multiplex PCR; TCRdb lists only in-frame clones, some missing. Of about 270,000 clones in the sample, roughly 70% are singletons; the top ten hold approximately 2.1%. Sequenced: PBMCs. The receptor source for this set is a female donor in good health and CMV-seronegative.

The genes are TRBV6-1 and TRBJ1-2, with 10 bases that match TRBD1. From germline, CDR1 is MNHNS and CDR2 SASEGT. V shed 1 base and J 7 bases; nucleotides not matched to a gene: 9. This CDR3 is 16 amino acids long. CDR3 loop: CASSEGIGQGVRGYTF. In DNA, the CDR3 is TGTGCCAGCAGTGAAGGGATAGGACAGGGGGTTCGTGGCTACACCTTC.

The DNA for the CDR3 is TGTGCCAGCAGTTGGGTGGGAGTTACCGGGGAGCTGTTTTTT. Protein product: CASSWVGVTGELFF. The chain uses TRBV6-5 and TRBJ2-2, with D possibly being TRBD2 (5 bases). Germline V gene data show CDR1 as MNHEY and CDR2 as SVGAGI. The V end was cut by 4 bases, the J end by 5 bases, with 11 bases between. There are 14 residues in the CDR3.

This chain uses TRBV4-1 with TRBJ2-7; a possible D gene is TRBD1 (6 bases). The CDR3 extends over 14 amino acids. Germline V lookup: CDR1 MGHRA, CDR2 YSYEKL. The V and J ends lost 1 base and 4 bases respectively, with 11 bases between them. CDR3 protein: CASSQAPGTYEQYF. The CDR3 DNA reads TGCGCCAGCAGCCAAGCCCCCGGGACATACGAGCAGTACTTC.

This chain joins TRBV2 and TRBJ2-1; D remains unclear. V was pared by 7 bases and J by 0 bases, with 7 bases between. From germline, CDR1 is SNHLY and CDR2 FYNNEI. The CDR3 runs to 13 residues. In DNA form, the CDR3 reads TGTGCCAGCACACTTGGCTCCTACAATGAGCAGTTCTTC. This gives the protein CASTLGSYNEQFF. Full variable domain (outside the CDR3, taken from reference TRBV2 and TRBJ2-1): EPEVTQTPSHQVTQMGQEVILRCVPISNHLYFYWYRQILGQKVEFLVSFYNNEISEKSEIFDDQFSVERPDGSNFTLKIRSTKLEDSAMYFCASTLGSYNEQFFGPGTRLTVL.

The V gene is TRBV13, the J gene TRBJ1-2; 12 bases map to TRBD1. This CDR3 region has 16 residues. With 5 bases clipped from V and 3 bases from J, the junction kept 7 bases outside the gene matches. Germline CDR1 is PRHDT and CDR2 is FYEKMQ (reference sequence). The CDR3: CASSNRGTGGDYGYTF. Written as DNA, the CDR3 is TGTGCCAGCAGCAATAGGGGGACAGGGGGCGACTATGGCTACACCTTC.

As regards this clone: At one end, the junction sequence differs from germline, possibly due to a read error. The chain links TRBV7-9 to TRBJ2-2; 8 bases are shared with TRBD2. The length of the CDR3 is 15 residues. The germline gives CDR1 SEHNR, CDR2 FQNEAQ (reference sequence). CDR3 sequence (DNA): TGTTCCAGCACCATACCAGCGGGAGCCCCCGGGGAGCTGTTTTTT. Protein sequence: CSSTIPAGAPGELFF. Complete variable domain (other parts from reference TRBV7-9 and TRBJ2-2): DTGVSQNPRHKITKRGQNVTFRCDPISEHNRLYWYRQTLGQGPEFLTYFQNEAQLEKSRLLSDRFSAERPKGSFSTLEIQRTEQGDSAMYLCSSTIPAGAPGELFFGEGSRLTVL.

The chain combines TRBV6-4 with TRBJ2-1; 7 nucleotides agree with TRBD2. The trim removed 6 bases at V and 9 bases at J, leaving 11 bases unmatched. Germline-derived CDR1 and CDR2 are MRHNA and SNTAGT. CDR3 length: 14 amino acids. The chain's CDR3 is CASRVWEGQGEQFF. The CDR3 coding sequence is TGTGCCAGCAGGGTGTGGGAGGGCCAGGGTGAGCAGTTCTTC.

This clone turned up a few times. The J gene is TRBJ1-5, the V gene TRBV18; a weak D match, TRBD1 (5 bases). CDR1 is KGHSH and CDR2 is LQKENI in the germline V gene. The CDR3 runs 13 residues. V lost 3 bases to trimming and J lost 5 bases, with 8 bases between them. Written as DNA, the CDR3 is TGTGCCAGCTCACCGCAGGGTTATCAGCCCCAGCATTTT. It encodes CASSPQGYQPQHF.

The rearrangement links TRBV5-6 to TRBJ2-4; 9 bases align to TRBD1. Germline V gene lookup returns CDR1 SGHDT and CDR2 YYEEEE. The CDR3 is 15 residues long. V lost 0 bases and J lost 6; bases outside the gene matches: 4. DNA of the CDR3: TGTGCCAGCAGCTTGGGGGACAGGGAGGGAAACATTCAGTACTTC. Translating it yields CASSLGDREGNIQYF.

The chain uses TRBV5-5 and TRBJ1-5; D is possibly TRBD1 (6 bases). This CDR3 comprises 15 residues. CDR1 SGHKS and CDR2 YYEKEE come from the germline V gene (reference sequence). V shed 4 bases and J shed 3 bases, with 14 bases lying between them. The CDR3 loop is CASSLLGQLNQPQHF. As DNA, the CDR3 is TGTGCCAGCAGCCTCCTTGGACAGCTCAATCAGCCCCAGCATTTT.

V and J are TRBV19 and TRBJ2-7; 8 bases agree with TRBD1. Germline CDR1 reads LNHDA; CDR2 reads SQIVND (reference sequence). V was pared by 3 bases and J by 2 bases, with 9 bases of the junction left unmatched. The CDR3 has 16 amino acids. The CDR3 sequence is CASSIRGTGVAYEQYF. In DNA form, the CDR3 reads TGTGCCAGTAGTATCCGCGGGACAGGTGTTGCCTACGAGCAGTACTTC.

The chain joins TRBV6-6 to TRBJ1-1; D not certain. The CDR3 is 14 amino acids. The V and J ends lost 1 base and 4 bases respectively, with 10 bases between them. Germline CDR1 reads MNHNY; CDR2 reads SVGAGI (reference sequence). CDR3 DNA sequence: TGTGCCAGCAGTTACTTCCTGCGGGGCACTGAAGCTTTCTTT. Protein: CASSYFLRGTEAFF.

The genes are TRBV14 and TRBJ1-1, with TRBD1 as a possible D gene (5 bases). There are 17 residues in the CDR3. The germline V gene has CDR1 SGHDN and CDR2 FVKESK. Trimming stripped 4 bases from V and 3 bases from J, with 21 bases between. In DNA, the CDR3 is TGTGCCAGCAGCCGACTTCAAGGGTGGGGGGGGGACACTGAAGCTTTCTTT. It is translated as CASSRLQGWGGDTEAFF.

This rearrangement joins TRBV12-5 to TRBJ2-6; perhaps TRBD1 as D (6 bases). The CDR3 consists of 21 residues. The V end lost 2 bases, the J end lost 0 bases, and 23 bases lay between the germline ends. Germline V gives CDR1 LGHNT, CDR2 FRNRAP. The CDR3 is CASGLTLGGVRTPSGANVLTF. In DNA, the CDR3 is TGTGCTAGTGGTTTGACCCTAGGGGGAGTCAGGACCCCCTCTGGGGCCAACGTCCTGACTTTC. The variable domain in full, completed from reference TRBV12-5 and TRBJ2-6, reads DARVTQTPRHKVTEMGQEVTMRCQPILGHNTVFWYRQTMMQGLELLAYFRNRAPLDDSGMPKDRFSAEMPDATLATLKIQPSEPRDSAVYFCASGLTLGGVRTPSGANVLTFGAGSRLTVL.